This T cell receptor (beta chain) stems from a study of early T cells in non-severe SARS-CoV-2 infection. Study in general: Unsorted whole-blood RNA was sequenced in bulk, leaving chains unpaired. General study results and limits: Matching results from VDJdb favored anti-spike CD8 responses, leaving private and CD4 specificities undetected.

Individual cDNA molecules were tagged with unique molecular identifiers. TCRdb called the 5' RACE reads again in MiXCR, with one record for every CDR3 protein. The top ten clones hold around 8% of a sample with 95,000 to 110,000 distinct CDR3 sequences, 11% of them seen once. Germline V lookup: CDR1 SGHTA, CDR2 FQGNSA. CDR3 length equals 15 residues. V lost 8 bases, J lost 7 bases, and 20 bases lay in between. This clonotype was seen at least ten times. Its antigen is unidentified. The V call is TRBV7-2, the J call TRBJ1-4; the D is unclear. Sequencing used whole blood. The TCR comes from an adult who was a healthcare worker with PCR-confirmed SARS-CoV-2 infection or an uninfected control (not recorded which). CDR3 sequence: CASQNWTGSGEKLFF. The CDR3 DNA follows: TGTGCCAGCCAAAACTGGACGGGTTCTGGTGAAAAACTGTTTTTT.